Sequencing of this TCR beta chain was carried out in a study of T-cell reconstitution after alpha-beta-depleted transplantation in children. Overall study results and limits: T-cell counts and diversity at one year following transplant were attributed mainly to newly produced T cells.

This CDR3 spans 14 amino acids. The germline CDR1 and CDR2 sequences are MGHRA and YSYEKL. Trimming took 2 bases from V and 2 from J, leaving 10 bases between them. A remark on this clonotype: No antigen is known for it.

TCRbeta library preparation incorporated unique molecular identifiers. Using its own MiXCR run on the PCR reads, TCRdb lists one record per CDR3 protein. This table has 80,000 to 100,000 distinct CDR3 sequences, around a quarter appearing once. The TCR was taken from a boy aged 2 to 9 with acute lymphoblastic leukemia, due to receive a stem cell transplant. The chain joins TRBV4-1 to TRBJ2-7; no definite D call. Sequencing was performed on PBMCs, taken before TCRalphabeta/CD19-depleted stem cell transplant. The CDR3 DNA sequence: TGCGCCAGCAGCCAAACAGACATCACCTACGAGCAGTACTTC. Protein: CASSQTDITYEQYF.